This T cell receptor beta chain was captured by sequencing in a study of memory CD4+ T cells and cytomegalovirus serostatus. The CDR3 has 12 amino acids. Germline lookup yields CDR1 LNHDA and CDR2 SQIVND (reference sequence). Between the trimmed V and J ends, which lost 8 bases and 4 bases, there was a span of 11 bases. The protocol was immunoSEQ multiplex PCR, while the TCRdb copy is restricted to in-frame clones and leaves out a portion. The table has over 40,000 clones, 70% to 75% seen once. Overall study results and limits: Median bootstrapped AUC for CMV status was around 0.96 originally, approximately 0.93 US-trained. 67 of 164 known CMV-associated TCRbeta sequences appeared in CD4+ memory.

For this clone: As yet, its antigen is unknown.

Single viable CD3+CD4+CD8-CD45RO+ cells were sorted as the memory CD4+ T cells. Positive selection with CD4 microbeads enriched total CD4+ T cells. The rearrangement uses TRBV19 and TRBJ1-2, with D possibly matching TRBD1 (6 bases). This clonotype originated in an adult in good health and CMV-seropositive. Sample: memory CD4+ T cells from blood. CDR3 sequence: CASRQELYGYTF. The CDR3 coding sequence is TGTGCCAGTCGACAGGAACTCTATGGCTACACCTTC. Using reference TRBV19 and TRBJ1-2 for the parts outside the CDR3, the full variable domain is DGGITQSPKYLFRKEGQNVTLSCEQNLNHDAMYWYRQDPGQGLRLIYYSQIVNDFQKGDIAEGYSVSREKKESFPLTVTSAQKNPTAFYLCASRQELYGYTFGSGTRLTVV.